The present T cell receptor (beta chain) was sequenced within a study of human T cells and chemical hapten exposure. Study information: The scalp of each patient received a weekly diphenylcyclopropenone dose for the full roughly 25-week study.

The study's findings and limits: There were significantly more large CDR3 similarity clusters among expanded TCRs than among controls.

With 9 bases removed from V and 14 bases from J, the gap between germline ends came to 16 bases. Per germline, CDR1 SNHLY and CDR2 FYNNEI. CDR3 size: 11 residues. On this clonotype itself: Antigen: not known.

The time point here: pre-sensitization, week 0. Documented treatment: therapeutic diphenylcyclopropenone sensitization with weekly scalp DPC. A single record per CDR3 protein comes from TCRdb applying MiXCR to the RACE reads. This repertoire shows some 360,000 distinct CDR3 sequences, roughly 5% found once; its top ten account for just over 2.5%. This sequence joins TRBV2 and TRBJ2-2; TRBD2 is a possible D gene (5 bases). The starting material was whole blood, obtained in connection with sensitization to the hapten diphenylcyclopropenone (DPC). This sequence originates from a woman aged 50 to 65 with alopecia areata. Some clones in this sample may be carry-over from other donors' samples. The DNA for the CDR3 is TGTGCCAGTGCCACAGCGACTAACCTGTTTTTT. Its translation: CASATATNLFF.